The TCR beta chain described here comes from a study of shared clonotypes between healthy human individuals. Regarding the study as a whole: Clonotypes which were not shared had lower generation probabilities than clonotypes that all four donors shared.

Profiled with immunoSEQ multiplex PCR; TCRdb holds only in-frame clones, not every one. This sample has about 680,000 clones; 72% occur once, and the top ten carry around 1.8%. CDR3 length: 13 residues. V gave up 3 bases and J gave up 2 bases, with 8 bases separating them. Germline V gene lookup returns CDR1 WSHSY and CDR2 SAAADI. This clone was seen just once. What it binds is unknown. Sequencing was performed on memory CD4+ T cells sorted from blood. Indicated subset: CD45RA-negative fraction. The receptor's source is a woman in her 30s in good health. This sequence joins TRBV10-2 and TRBJ2-7; D unclear. The CDR3 coding sequence is TGCGCCAGCAGTGATCGCCCCCCCTACGAGCAGTACTTC. Its translation: CASSDRPPYEQYF.